What follows are 25 T cell receptor beta chains derived from one specimen sequenced in a study of beta chain features in type 1 diabetes listed by TCRdb under 2018. Libraries were constructed by the immunoSEQ multiplex PCR assay. The entire isolated RNA was reverse transcribed using the High Capacity cDNA Reverse Transcription Kit, and thus expressed TCRB transcripts were sequenced. TCRdb retrieved this table from immuneACCESS and kept in-frame rearrangements only. Not all clones are present; in checked studies, unresolved V genes account for under half, and no reason is known for the remainder. This sample holds about 930,000 clones; 15% to 20% were observed only once. 0.023% of the sample is in the top ten clones. The sample consisted of naive CD4+ T cells from blood. The sample's cell subset or site, from its label and the paper: true naive CD4+ T cells. These receptors were obtained from a woman aged 18-35 years in good health.

This clone was recorded a few times. The chain employs TRBV2 and TRBJ2-7; D gene unclear. The CDR3 has 14 amino acids. Germline loops: CDR1 SNHLY, CDR2 FYNNEI. Trimming stripped 2 bases from V and 0 bases from J, with 8 bases between. DNA for the CDR3: TGTGCCAGCAGTGAATACCCGCTCTCCTACGAGCAGTACTTC. It yields the protein CASSEYPLSYEQYF. Looking up the rest from reference TRBV2 and TRBJ2-7 gives the full variable domain: EPEVTQTPSHQVTQMGQEVILRCVPISNHLYFYWYRQILGQKVEFLVSFYNNEISEKSEIFDDQFSVERPDGSNFTLKIRSTKLEDSAMYFCASSEYPLSYEQYFGPGTRLTVT.

V is TRBV6-4 and J is TRBJ2-1; perhaps TRBD1 as D (6 bases). This CDR3 has 16 residues. Germline V gene data show CDR1 as MRHNA and CDR2 as SNTAGT. Trimming shortened V by 2 bases and J by 0 bases, and 11 bases separated the two germline ends. The CDR3 sequence is CASSDDQGSSYNEQFF. The CDR3 nucleotides are TGTGCCAGCAGTGACGATCAGGGGAGCTCCTACAATGAGCAGTTCTTC.

This clone appeared once. The chain joins TRBV6-1 to TRBJ2-5; 9 bases map to TRBD1. There are 16 residues in the CDR3. J was trimmed by 2 bases and V by 4 bases; bases with no gene match: 8. Germline V gives CDR1 MNHNS, CDR2 SASEGT. The CDR3 DNA reads TGTGCCAGCAGTGCCCCCCCCGGGACAGGGCAAGAGACCCAGTACTTC. It encodes CASSAPPGTGQETQYF.

There are a few counts of this clone. The chain carries TRBV4-3 and TRBJ2-7, with 10 bases lining up with TRBD2. With 0 bases clipped from V and 3 bases from J, the junction kept 14 bases outside the gene matches. CDR1 is LGHNA, CDR2 YSLEER, per germline. The CDR3 loop spans 19 amino acids. CDR3 loop: CASSQEGQLAGVWDYEQYF. The CDR3 DNA is TGCGCCAGCAGCCAAGAAGGGCAGCTAGCGGGAGTGTGGGACTACGAGCAGTACTTC.

CDR3 nucleotide sequence: TGTAAGGTGGCGGCCGGGTTAGCCAAAAACATTCAGTACTTC. Its translation: CKVAAGLAKNIQYF. The gene calls are TRBV9 and TRBJ2-4; no clear D gene. Germline V gene sequence: CDR1 SGDLS, CDR2 YYNGEE. The CDR3 is 14 residues long.

This rearrangement joins TRBV7-9 to TRBJ2-7, with D possibly TRBD2 on 5 matching bases. Germline lookup yields CDR1 SEHNR and CDR2 FQNEAQ (reference sequence). This CDR3 comprises 15 residues. Trimming took off 5 bases at V and 6 bases at J, with 20 bases between the two ends. In DNA, the CDR3 is TGTGCCAGCAGCCGAACCACGTGGGGTGCGGGCGAGCAGTACTTC. Translation: CASSRTTWGAGEQYF.

Details on this clone: This sample includes further DNA sequences coding for the same CDR3. The V and J genes are TRBV7-9 and TRBJ2-7; 8 bases match TRBD2. The ends lost 5 bases at V and 0 bases at J; junction bases unmatched: 3. The CDR3 has 14 amino acids. Germline V CDR1 and CDR2: SEHNR, FQNEAQ (reference sequence). The DNA for the CDR3 is TGTGCCAGCAGCCTTAGCGGGACCTCCTACGAGCAGTACTTC. Its protein is CASSLSGTSYEQYF. The full variable domain, rest sourced from reference TRBV7-9 and TRBJ2-7, is DTGVSQNPRHKITKRGQNVTFRCDPISEHNRLYWYRQTLGQGPEFLTYFQNEAQLEKSRLLSDRFSAERPKGSFSTLEIQRTEQGDSAMYLCASSLSGTSYEQYFGPGTRLTVT.

This clone has just a few counts. This specimen includes other DNA sequences encoding the same CDR3. The rearrangement uses TRBV9 and TRBJ2-7; tentatively, D is TRBD1 (5 bases). The germline gives CDR1 SGDLS, CDR2 YYNGEE. V lost 0 bases to trimming and J lost 0 bases, with 7 bases between them. The CDR3 is 14 residues long. The CDR3 bases are TGTGCCAGCAGCGTAGGACAGAGCTCCTACGAGCAGTACTTC. Translating it yields CASSVGQSSYEQYF.

Only a few counts were recorded for this clone. The chain couples TRBV14 to TRBJ2-3; TRBD2 matches 13 bases. J lost 10 bases, V lost 6 bases, and 16 bases had no gene match. Per germline, CDR1 SGHDN and CDR2 FVKESK. This CDR3 is 17 amino acids long. CDR3 loop: CASSLVPGLAGYHAQYF. The CDR3 DNA sequence: TGTGCCAGCAGTCTCGTCCCGGGACTAGCGGGATACCACGCGCAGTATTTT.

V gene TRBV5-6 combines with J gene TRBJ1-1; D gene ambiguous. The CDR3 extends over 16 amino acids. From germline, CDR1 is SGHDT and CDR2 YYEEEE. V was pared by 1 base and J by 2 bases, with 15 bases between. This CDR3 is CASSLRLGWTNTEAFF. CDR3 nucleotides: TGTGCCAGCAGCTTGAGGTTGGGGTGGACTAACACTGAAGCTTTCTTT.

This chain joins TRBV27 and TRBJ2-7; 14 nucleotides line up with TRBD2. The CDR3 is made up of 17 amino acids. In germline, CDR1 is MNHEY, CDR2 SMNVEV (reference sequence). With 6 bases clipped from V and 4 bases from J, the junction kept 11 bases outside the gene matches. The chain's CDR3 is CASSRYGTSGSLYEQYF. For the CDR3, the DNA is TGTGCCAGCAGCAGGTACGGGACTAGCGGGAGTTTGTACGAGCAGTACTTC.

This clone occurred a few times. The V and J genes are TRBV11-2 and TRBJ2-3; D assignment may be TRBD1 or TRBD2 (5 bases each). Germline CDR1 SGHAT, CDR2 FQNNGV. The CDR3 contains 14 residues. The germline V and J ends were trimmed by 5 bases and 1 base, with 10 bases remaining between them. The CDR3 coding sequence is TGTGCCAGCAGCACTGGGACGGGCACAGATACGCAGTATTTT. Translation: CASSTGTGTDTQYF.

The rearrangement uses TRBV14 and TRBJ2-1, with TRBD2 matching over 7 bases. Germline loops: CDR1 SGHDN, CDR2 FVKESK. The ends lost 3 bases at V and 4 bases at J; junction bases unmatched: 9. The CDR3 runs to 16 residues. CDR3 sequence reads: CASSHQASGLYNEQFF. The CDR3 coding sequence is TGTGCCAGCAGCCACCAGGCTAGCGGACTTTACAATGAGCAGTTCTTC.

This clone has only a few counts. The V call is TRBV28, the J call TRBJ1-2, with D uncertain. Germline V gene sequence: CDR1 MDHEN, CDR2 SYDVKM. The CDR3 consists of 12 residues. Trimming removed 2 bases from V and 7 bases from J, with 8 bases in between. CDR3 region: CASSLTGRGYTF. CDR3 in DNA: TGTGCCAGCAGTTTAACGGGTCGTGGCTACACCTTC.

This chain connects TRBV5-4 to TRBJ2-1, with 7 bases aligning to TRBD2. The length of the CDR3 is 16 residues. V shed 4 bases, J shed 4 bases, and the junction held 11 bases outside the gene matches. Germline V CDR1 and CDR2: SGHNT, YYREEE (reference sequence). CDR3 protein: CASSPAGSRGYNEQFF. CDR3 nucleotide sequence: TGTGCCAGCAGCCCCGCTGGGTCGCGGGGGTACAATGAGCAGTTCTTC.

This chain joins TRBV7-3 and TRBJ2-7, with a tentative D call TRBD1 (6 bases). This CDR3 spans 15 amino acids. CDR1 SGHTA and CDR2 FQGTGA come from the germline V gene. Trimming left V 5 bases short and J 3 bases short, with 17 bases between. The CDR3 loop is CASSQWGQGNYEQYF. CDR3 DNA: TGTGCCAGCAGCCAATGGGGGCAGGGTAACTACGAGCAGTACTTC. Complete variable domain (other parts from reference TRBV7-3 and TRBJ2-7): GAGVSQTPSNKVTEKGKYVELRCDPISGHTALYWYRQSLGQGPEFLIYFQGTGAADDSGLPNDRFFAVRPEGSVSTLKIQRTERGDSAVYLCASSQWGQGNYEQYFGPGTRLTVT.

Points on this clone: Relative to the germline gene, one junction end is altered; a read error may explain this. This CDR3 is also generated by other DNA sequences in the sample. The chain couples TRBV2 to TRBJ1-4; perhaps TRBD1 as D (6 bases). The CDR3 has 14 amino acids. CDR1 SNHLY and CDR2 FYNNEI come from the germline V gene. Written as DNA, the CDR3 is TGTGCCAGCATGGGGGGCGCGGCTAATGAAAAACTGTTCTTT. Amino acids: CASMGGAANEKLFF.

The table lists this clone with a few counts. The chain has TRBV11-2 and TRBJ2-1; no clear D gene. The CDR3 has 16 amino acids. Deletions cut 0 bases from V and 9 bases from J, with 18 bases between. Per germline, CDR1 SGHAT and CDR2 FQNNGV. Here the CDR3 reads CASSLDPQRRVTEQFF. The CDR3 DNA follows: TGTGCCAGCAGCTTAGACCCCCAGAGACGAGTCACTGAGCAGTTCTTC.

In this sample, this clone turned up a few times. The CDR3 region is CASKTSGSGNEQFF. In DNA, the CDR3 is TGTGCCAGCAAAACTAGCGGGAGTGGCAATGAGCAGTTCTTC. J is TRBJ2-1 and V is TRBV7-2; 11 bases map to TRBD2. The germline V gene encodes CDR1 SGHTA and CDR2 FQGNSA. Trimming cost V 7 bases and J 6 bases; bases outside gene matches: 5. This CDR3 is 14 amino acids long. Together with reference TRBV7-2 and TRBJ2-1, the CDR3 gives the full variable domain: GAGVSQSPSNKVTEKGKDVELRCDPISGHTALYWYRQSLGQGLEFLIYFQGNSAPDKSGLPSDRFSAERTGGSVSTLTIQRTQQEDSAVYLCASKTSGSGNEQFFGPGTRLTVL.

This chain uses TRBV7-9 with TRBJ2-5; D uncertain. The CDR3 contains 12 residues. V gave up 9 bases and J gave up 4 bases, with 12 bases separating them. Germline V gene lookup returns CDR1 SEHNR and CDR2 FQNEAQ (reference sequence). CDR3 protein: CASVQGIETQYF. The CDR3, as DNA: TGTGCCAGTGTACAAGGGATAGAGACCCAGTACTTC.

The V call is TRBV4-1, the J call TRBJ2-3; perhaps TRBD2 as D (7 bases). This CDR3 is built from 17 residues. Trimming shortened V by 0 bases and J by 2 bases, and 15 bases separated the two germline ends. Germline V gene sequence: CDR1 MGHRA, CDR2 YSYEKL. CDR3 amino acids: CASSQDAGGHYTDTQYF. The CDR3 DNA reads as TGCGCCAGCAGCCAAGATGCCGGGGGGCACTACACAGATACGCAGTATTTT.

The chain joins TRBV28 to TRBJ2-1; 10 nucleotides agree with TRBD2. V lost 4 bases and J lost 9; bases outside the gene matches: 12. This CDR3 has 16 residues. CDR1 is MDHEN and CDR2 is SYDVKM in the germline V gene. The CDR3 DNA follows: TGTGCCAGCAGTTCCCCATCTAGCGGGAGAATCAGTGAGCAGTTCTTC. It yields the protein CASSSPSSGRISEQFF.

This clone was detected a few times. The rearrangement links TRBV5-1 to TRBJ2-5, with 8 bases lining up with TRBD2. The V gene end was trimmed by 4 bases and the J gene end by 2 bases; junction bases not matched to a gene: 7. The germline gives CDR1 SGHRS, CDR2 YFSETQ. The length of the CDR3 is 15 residues. The CDR3 spells CASSGSPSGQETQYF. The CDR3 nucleotides are TGCGCCAGCAGCGGGTCCCCTAGCGGGCAAGAGACCCAGTACTTC.

The chain carries TRBV5-1 and TRBJ2-1, with TRBD1 matching over 11 bases. The trim removed 1 base at V and 4 bases at J, leaving 4 bases unmatched. CDR1 is SGHRS and CDR2 is YFSETQ in the germline V gene. The CDR3 extends over 16 amino acids. This chain's CDR3 is CASSLMGQGEYNEQFF. The CDR3 DNA reads as TGCGCCAGCAGCTTGATGGGACAGGGGGAGTACAATGAGCAGTTCTTC.

This clone appeared a few times. This chain joins TRBV2 and TRBJ2-2; TRBD2 agrees at 11 bases. CDR3 size: 15 residues. Germline CDR1 SNHLY, CDR2 FYNNEI. Trimming at V came to 6 bases and at J to 7 bases, leaving 7 bases not matched to a gene. The CDR3 DNA sequence: TGTGCCAGCAGGTGGCTAGCGGGAGGTCTCGGGGAGCTGTTTTTT. Its translation: CASRWLAGGLGELFF.